This T cell receptor beta chain was sequenced in a study of technical replicates of blood from a handful of donors. Assay used: immunoSEQ multiplex PCR; TCRdb lists only in-frame clones, some missing. The data hold some 83,000 clones, with over 85% observed a single time. Looked up from germline, CDR1 is SGHNT and CDR2 is YENEEA. Trimming stripped 5 bases from V and 1 base from J, with 15 bases between. The CDR3 is 15 amino acids. This clone was seen a single time. The chain uses TRBV11-3 and TRBJ2-7; D perhaps matches TRBD1 (6 bases). Sequencing was carried out using T cells isolated from PBMCs. This clonotype was obtained from a human donor in good health. CDR3 protein: CASSRIDTGSYEQYF. In DNA form, the CDR3 reads TGTGCCAGCAGCCGGATAGATACAGGGTCCTACGAGCAGTACTTC.